These T cell receptor beta chains were read from a single sample in a study of shared clonotypes between healthy human individuals. Using immunoSEQ multiplex PCR, the repertoire was profiled, and TCRdb retains in-frame clones only, with some absent. The sample contains about a million clones, roughly 80% of which appear only once. Sequenced sample: memory CD4+ T cells from PBMCs. These receptors were collected from a man in his late teens or twenties in good health. Some clones in this sample may be carry-over from other donors' samples. Both conserved end residues are part of each CDR3. D genes are given only for firm matches. Size is omitted from some rows. Given values are once, few, many or a class for expanded clones.

size	J	D	length	V	CDR3	DNA
once	TRBJ2-5	TRBD2	16	TRBV19	CASSVSSFGGRETQYF	TGTGCCAGTAGTGTATCCTCGTTTGGCGGGAGAGAGACCCAGTACTTC
-	TRBJ2-3	-	14	TRBV27	CASSDYRASDTQYF	TGTGCCAGCAGTGACTACAGGGCTTCAGATACGCAGTATTTT
once	TRBJ2-5	TRBD2	15	TRBV15	CATSRDGRGQETQYF	TGTGCCACCAGCAGAGATGGGAGGGGTCAAGAGACCCAGTACTTC
-	TRBJ1-4	-	12	TRBV11-2	CASSPVNEKLFF	TGTGCCAGCAGCCCGGTGAATGAAAAACTGTTTTTT
-	TRBJ2-1	-	16	TRBV5-1	CASSLFSSGSYNEQFF	TGCGCCAGCAGCTTGTTTTCGAGCGGAAGCTACAATGAGCAGTTCTTC
-	TRBJ2-7	-	14	TRBV18	CASSTLGGGREQYF	TGTGCCAGCTCGACCTTAGGGGGGGGACGGGAGCAGTACTTC
-	TRBJ2-5	-	13	TRBV27	CASSSQRRETQYF	TGTGCCAGCAGTTCCCAGCGCCGTGAGACCCAGTACTTC
-	TRBJ2-5	TRBD1	16	TRBV9	CASSVSGTGLRETQYF	TGTGCCAGCAGCGTAAGTGGGACAGGGTTAAGAGAGACCCAGTACTTC
-	TRBJ2-3	-	13	TRBV9	CASSVSPTDTQYF	TGTGCCAGCAGCGTAAGCCCCACAGATACGCAGTATTTT
-	TRBJ1-5	TRBD1	18	TRBV7-8	CASSPRQGTAYSNQPQHF	TGTGCCAGCAGCCCCCGTCAAGGGACAGCTTATAGCAATCAGCCCCAGCATTTT
-	TRBJ1-1	-	12	TRBV6-6	CATADGNTEAFF	TGTGCCACCGCGGACGGGAACACTGAAGCTTTCTTT
-	TRBJ2-1	TRBD2	15	TRBV27	CASSGLAGAYNEQFF	TGTGCCAGCAGTGGACTAGCGGGAGCCTACAATGAGCAGTTCTTC
-	TRBJ2-3	-	15	TRBV5-8	CASSLGTLTTDTQYF	TGTGCCAGCAGCTTGGGGACACTTACCACAGATACGCAGTATTTT
once	TRBJ2-5	-	13	TRBV4-1	CASSQDSGTAQYF	TGCGCCAGCAGCCAAGATTCAGGTACAGCCCAGTACTTC
few	TRBJ2-7	-	17	TRBV4-2	CASSQDYPPAESYEQYF	TGTGCCAGCAGCCAAGATTACCCCCCAGCGGAATCCTACGAGCAGTACTTC
-	TRBJ2-1	TRBD1	16	TRBV27	CASRPHRGASYNEQFF	TGTGCCAGCAGACCACACAGGGGAGCATCCTACAATGAGCAGTTCTTC
few	TRBJ1-2	TRBD1	14	TRBV4-1	CASSQAPGQGGYTF	TGCGCCAGCAGCCAAGCACCGGGACAGGGTGGCTACACCTTC
-	TRBJ2-5	-	12	TRBV18	CASSPPAETQYF	TGTGCCAGCTCACCACCGGCAGAGACCCAGTACTTC
few	TRBJ2-3	-	12	TRBV7-9	CASSTSTDTQYF	TGTGCCAGCAGCACTAGCACAGATACGCAGTATTTT
-	TRBJ1-4	TRBD1	15	TRBV5-1	CASSLRGGENEKLFF	TGCGCCAGCAGCTTGCGAGGGGGCGAGAACGAAAAACTGTTTTTT
-	TRBJ1-3	-	14	TRBV28	CASRERSWGYTIYF	TGTGCCAGCAGGGAGAGGTCCTGGGGATACACCATATATTTT
-	TRBJ2-3	-	14	TRBV7-3	CASSLSGGRDTQYF	TGTGCCAGCAGCTTAAGCGGAGGCAGGGATACGCAGTATTTT
-	TRBJ2-3	-	14	TRBV19	CASRSGKITDTQYF	TGTGCCAGTAGGTCCGGGAAAATCACAGATACGCAGTATTTT
-	TRBJ2-7	-	15	TRBV18	CASSPLTGKVGEQYF	TGTGCCAGCTCACCACTCACGGGCAAAGTCGGCGAGCAGTACTTC
-	TRBJ1-2	-	13	TRBV29-1	CSVLTIYSYGYTF	TGCAGCGTTCTCACCATTTACAGTTATGGCTACACCTTC
-	TRBJ2-5	-	14	TRBV14	CASSQIQGMETQYF	TGTGCCAGCAGCCAAATCCAGGGGATGGAGACCCAGTACTTC
-	TRBJ2-3	-	15	TRBV2	CASRPNFASTDTQYF	TGTGCCAGCAGGCCCAATTTTGCTAGCACAGATACGCAGTATTTT
-	TRBJ2-5	-	12	TRBV29-1	CSVFGYQETQYF	TGCAGCGTTTTTGGCTACCAAGAGACCCAGTACTTC
-	TRBJ2-2	-	14	TRBV7-3	CASSLMAAPEELFF	TGTGCCAGCAGCTTAATGGCGGCGCCGGAAGAGCTGTTTTTT
-	TRBJ2-5	-	13	TRBV29-1	CSVELGRGETQYF	TGCAGCGTTGAACTGGGTAGAGGGGAGACCCAGTACTTC
once	TRBJ1-1	-	11	TRBV20-1	CTRRVNTEAFF	TGCACCAGAAGAGTGAACACTGAAGCTTTCTTT
-	TRBJ2-7	-	12	TRBV7-9	CASSTNLGEQYF	TGTGCCAGCAGTACCAACCTAGGCGAGCAGTACTTC
few	TRBJ2-2	-	13	TRBV2	CASSEETGGELFF	TGTGCCAGCAGTGAAGAGACAGGAGGGGAGCTGTTTTTT
-	TRBJ2-7	-	16	TRBV6-5	CASSYIGQGWPYEQYF	TGTGCCAGCAGTTACATCGGGCAGGGGTGGCCCTACGAGCAGTACTTC
-	TRBJ1-3	TRBD1	13	TRBV7-2	CASSLGQGSTIYF	TGTGCCAGCAGCCTCGGACAGGGCTCCACCATATATTTT
-	TRBJ1-3	-	15	TRBV5-8	CASSPPGHSGNTIYF	TGTGCCAGCAGCCCCCCGGGCCACTCTGGAAACACCATATATTTT
-	TRBJ2-3	TRBD2	15	TRBV5-5	CASTPGVAGADTQYF	TGTGCCAGCACCCCCGGGGTAGCGGGGGCAGATACGCAGTATTTT
-	TRBJ1-1	-	14	TRBV5-1	CASSLGVGSTEAFF	TGCGCCAGCAGCTTAGGGGTAGGGAGCACTGAAGCTTTCTTT
-	TRBJ1-1	-	12	TRBV15	CATSNEWTEAFF	TGTGCCACCAGCAATGAGTGGACTGAAGCTTTCTTT
-	TRBJ2-5	-	14	TRBV27	CASSRAGYRETQYF	TGTGCCAGCAGTCGTGCGGGGTACCGGGAGACCCAGTACTTC
-	TRBJ2-5	-	13	TRBV7-3	CASSYGQQETQYF	TGTGCCAGCAGCTACGGACAGCAAGAGACCCAGTACTTC
-	TRBJ2-3	TRBD1	17	TRBV28	CASSRLRGQGFADTQYF	TGTGCCAGCAGCCGACTCCGGGGACAGGGGTTCGCAGATACGCAGTATTTT
-	TRBJ1-2	-	14	TRBV9	CASSVVSPGGGYTF	TGTGCCAGCAGCGTAGTTTCCCCAGGAGGGGGCTACACCTTC
-	TRBJ2-2	-	14	TRBV4-2	CASSHRDRTGELFF	TGTGCCAGCAGCCACCGGGATCGCACCGGGGAGCTGTTTTTT
-	TRBJ2-3	TRBD2	14	TRBV7-3	CASSPGLAGDTQYF	TGTGCCAGCAGCCCCGGACTAGCGGGAGATACGCAGTATTTT